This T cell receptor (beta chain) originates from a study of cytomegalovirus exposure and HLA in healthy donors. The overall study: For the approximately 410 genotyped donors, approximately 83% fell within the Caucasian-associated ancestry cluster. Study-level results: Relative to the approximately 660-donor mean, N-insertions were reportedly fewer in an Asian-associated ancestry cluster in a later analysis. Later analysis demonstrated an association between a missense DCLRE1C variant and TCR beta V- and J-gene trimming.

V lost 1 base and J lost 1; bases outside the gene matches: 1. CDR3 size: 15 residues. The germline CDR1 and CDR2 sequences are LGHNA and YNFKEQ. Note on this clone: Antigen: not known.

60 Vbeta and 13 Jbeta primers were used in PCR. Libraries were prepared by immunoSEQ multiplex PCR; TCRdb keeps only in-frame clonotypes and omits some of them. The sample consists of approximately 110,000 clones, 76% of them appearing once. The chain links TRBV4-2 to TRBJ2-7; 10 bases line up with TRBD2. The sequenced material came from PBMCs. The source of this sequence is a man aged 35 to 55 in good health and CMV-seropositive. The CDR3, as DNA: TGTGCCAGCAGCCAAGCTAGCGGGGGATCCTACGAGCAGTACTTC. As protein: CASSQASGGSYEQYF.